This TCR beta chain was observed in a study of blood T cell repertoires in COVID-19. Study-wide background: Italy, Spain and the United States were the sources of the convalescent and acute COVID-19 samples. From T cells, B-cell-depleted T cells, or PBMCs came the material, which was cDNA or gDNA.

The count of this clone is one. Assay: immunoSEQ multiplex PCR; the TCRdb copy retains only in-frame clones and omits some. The top ten hold roughly 2% of the sample, which has about 250,000 clones, nearly 90% seen once. The germline V and J ends were trimmed by 4 bases and 3 bases, with 13 bases remaining between them. CDR3 length equals 14 residues. Germline CDR1 MNHEY, CDR2 SVGAGI. In Seattle, patients joined the study during active infection and were tracked longitudinally. The sequenced sample consisted of peripheral blood. The rearrangement uses TRBV6-5 and TRBJ2-7; D perhaps matches TRBD2 (7 bases). This clonotype originated in a woman in her sixties with COVID-19, enrolled during active disease. CDR3 DNA sequence: TGTGCCAGCAGTTCGGGGGGACAAGTCTACGAGCAGTACTTC. Translating gives CASSSGGQVYEQYF.